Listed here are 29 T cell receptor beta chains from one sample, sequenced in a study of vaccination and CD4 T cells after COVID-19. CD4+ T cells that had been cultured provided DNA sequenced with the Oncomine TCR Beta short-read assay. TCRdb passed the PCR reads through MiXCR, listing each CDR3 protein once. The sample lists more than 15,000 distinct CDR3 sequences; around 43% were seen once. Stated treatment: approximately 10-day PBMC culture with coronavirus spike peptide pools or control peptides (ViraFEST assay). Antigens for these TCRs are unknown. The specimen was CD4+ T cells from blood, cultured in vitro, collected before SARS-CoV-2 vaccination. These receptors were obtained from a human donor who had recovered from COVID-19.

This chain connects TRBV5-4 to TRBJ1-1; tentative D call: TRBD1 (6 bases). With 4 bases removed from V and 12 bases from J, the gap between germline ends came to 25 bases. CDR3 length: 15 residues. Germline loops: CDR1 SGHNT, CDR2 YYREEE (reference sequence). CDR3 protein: CASSPRDRRAPETFF. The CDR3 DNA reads TGTGCCAGCAGCCCAAGAGACAGGAGAGCGCCTGAGACTTTCTTT.

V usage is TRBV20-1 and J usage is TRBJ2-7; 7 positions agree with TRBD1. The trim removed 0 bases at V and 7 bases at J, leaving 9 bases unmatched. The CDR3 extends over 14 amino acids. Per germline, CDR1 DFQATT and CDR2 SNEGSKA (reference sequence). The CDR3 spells CSARDRDRVTEQYF. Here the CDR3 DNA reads TGCAGTGCTAGAGATCGGGACAGAGTTACAGAGCAGTACTTC.

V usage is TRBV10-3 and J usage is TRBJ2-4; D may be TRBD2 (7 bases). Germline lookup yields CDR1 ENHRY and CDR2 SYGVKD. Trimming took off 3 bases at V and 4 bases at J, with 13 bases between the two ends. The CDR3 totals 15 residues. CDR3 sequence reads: CAISDLGGRKNIQYF. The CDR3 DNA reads TGTGCCATCAGTGATCTCGGGGGGCGTAAAAACATTCAGTACTTC.

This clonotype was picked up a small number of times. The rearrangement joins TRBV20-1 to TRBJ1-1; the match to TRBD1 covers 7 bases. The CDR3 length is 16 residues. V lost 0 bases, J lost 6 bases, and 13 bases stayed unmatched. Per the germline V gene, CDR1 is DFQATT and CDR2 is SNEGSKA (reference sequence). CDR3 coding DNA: TGCAGTGCTAGAGATCTGGCTAAGGGGGCGAGGCCTGAAGCTTTCTTT. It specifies CSARDLAKGARPEAFF.

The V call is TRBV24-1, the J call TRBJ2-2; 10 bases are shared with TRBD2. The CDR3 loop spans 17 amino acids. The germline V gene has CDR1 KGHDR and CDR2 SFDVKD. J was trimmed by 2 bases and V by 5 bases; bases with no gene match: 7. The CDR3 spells CATSVELAGSNTGELFF. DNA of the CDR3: TGTGCCACCAGTGTCGAACTAGCGGGATCTAACACCGGGGAGCTGTTTTTT.

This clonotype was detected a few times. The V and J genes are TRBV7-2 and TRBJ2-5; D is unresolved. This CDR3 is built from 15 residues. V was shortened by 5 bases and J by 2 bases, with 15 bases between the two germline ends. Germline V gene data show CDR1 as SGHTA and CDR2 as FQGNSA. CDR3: CASSPQAGYQETQYF. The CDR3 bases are TGTGCCAGCAGCCCCCAGGCCGGATATCAAGAGACCCAGTACTTC.

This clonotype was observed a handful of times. CDR3 nucleotide sequence: TGTGCCAGCAGCTTATTCGGGGGGCTGGACACCGGGGAGCTGTTTTTT. As protein: CASSLFGGLDTGELFF. The genes are TRBV7-2 and TRBJ2-2; D is possibly TRBD2 (7 bases). This CDR3 has 16 amino acids. CDR1 SGHTA and CDR2 FQGNSA come from the germline V gene. The V end was cut by 2 bases, the J end by 3 bases, with 13 bases between. The whole variable domain, remainder taken from reference TRBV7-2 and TRBJ2-2, is GAGVSQSPSNKVTEKGKDVELRCDPISGHTALYWYRQSLGQGLEFLIYFQGNSAPDKSGLPSDRFSAERTGGSVSTLTIQRTQQEDSAVYLCASSLFGGLDTGELFFGEGSRLTVL.

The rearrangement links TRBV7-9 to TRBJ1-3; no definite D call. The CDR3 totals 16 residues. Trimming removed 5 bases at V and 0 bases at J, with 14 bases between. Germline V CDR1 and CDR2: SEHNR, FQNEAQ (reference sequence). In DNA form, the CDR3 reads TGTGCCAGCAGCCTAAACCTAATATACTCTGGAAACACCATATATTTT. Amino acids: CASSLNLIYSGNTIYF.

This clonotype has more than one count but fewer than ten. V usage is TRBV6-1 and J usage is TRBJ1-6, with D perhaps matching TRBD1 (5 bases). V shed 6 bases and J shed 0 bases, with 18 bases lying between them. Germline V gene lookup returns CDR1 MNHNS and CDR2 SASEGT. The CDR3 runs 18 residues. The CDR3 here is CASRLPGRTSSYNSPLHF. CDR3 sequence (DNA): TGTGCCAGCAGACTCCCGGGACGCACGAGCTCCTATAATTCACCCCTCCACTTT.

The chain's CDR3 is CASSYSPGQGRQPQHF. The DNA of the CDR3 is TGTGCCAGCAGTTACTCTCCGGGACAGGGACGACAGCCCCAGCATTTT. The chain recombines TRBV6-2 or TRBV6-3 with TRBJ1-5; TRBD1 aligns across 9 bases. Germline V CDR1 and CDR2: MNHEY, SVGEGT. Unmatched junction bases numbered 7, after V lost 0 bases and J lost 7 bases. The CDR3 extends over 16 amino acids.

The CDR3 region has the DNA TGTGCCAGCAGCCCAGCATCCTATAATTCACCCCTCCACTTT. It codes for CASSPASYNSPLHF. The chain combines TRBV11-2 with TRBJ1-6; D ambiguous. Germline V gene data show CDR1 as SGHAT and CDR2 as FQNNGV. V lost 5 bases to trimming and J lost 1 base, with 6 bases between them. The CDR3 consists of 14 residues.

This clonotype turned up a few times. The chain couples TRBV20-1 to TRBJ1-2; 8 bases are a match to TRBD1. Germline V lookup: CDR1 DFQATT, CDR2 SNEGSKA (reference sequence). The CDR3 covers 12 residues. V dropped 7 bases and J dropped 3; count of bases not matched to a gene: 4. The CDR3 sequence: CSVLQGDYGYTF. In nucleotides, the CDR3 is TGCAGTGTTCTACAGGGGGACTATGGCTACACCTTC.

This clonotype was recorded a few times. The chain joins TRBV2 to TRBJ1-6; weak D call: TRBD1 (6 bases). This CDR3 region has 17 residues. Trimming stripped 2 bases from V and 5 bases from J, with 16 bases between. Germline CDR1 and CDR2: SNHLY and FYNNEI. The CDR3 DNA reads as TGTGCCAGCAGTGAACCCCCAGGACAGAGGGATAATTCACCCCTCCACTTT. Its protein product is CASSEPPGQRDNSPLHF. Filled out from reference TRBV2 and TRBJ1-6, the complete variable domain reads EPEVTQTPSHQVTQMGQEVILRCVPISNHLYFYWYRQILGQKVEFLVSFYNNEISEKSEIFDDQFSVERPDGSNFTLKIRSTKLEDSAMYFCASSEPPGQRDNSPLHFGNGTRLTVT.

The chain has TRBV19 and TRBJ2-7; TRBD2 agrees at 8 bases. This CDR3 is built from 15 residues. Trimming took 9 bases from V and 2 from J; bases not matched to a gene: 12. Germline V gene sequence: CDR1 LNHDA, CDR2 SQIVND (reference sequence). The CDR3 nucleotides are TGTGCCAGCGCCTCGCTAGCGGGCACGACCTACGAGCAGTACTTC. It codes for CASASLAGTTYEQYF.

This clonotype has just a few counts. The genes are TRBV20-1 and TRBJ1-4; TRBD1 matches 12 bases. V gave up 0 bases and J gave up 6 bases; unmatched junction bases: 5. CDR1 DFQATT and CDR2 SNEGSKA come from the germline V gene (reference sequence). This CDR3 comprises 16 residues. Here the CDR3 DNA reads TGCAGTGCTAGAGATTGGGGACAGGGGGCGTATGAAAAACTGTTTTTT. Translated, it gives CSARDWGQGAYEKLFF.

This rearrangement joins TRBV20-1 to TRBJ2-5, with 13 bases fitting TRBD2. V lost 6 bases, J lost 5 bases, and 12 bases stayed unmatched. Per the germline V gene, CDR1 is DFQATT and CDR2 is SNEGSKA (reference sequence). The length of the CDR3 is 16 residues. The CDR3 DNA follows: TGCAGTGCGGTCGGACTAGCGGGAGATTCAGGGGAGACCCAGTACTTC. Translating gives CSAVGLAGDSGETQYF.

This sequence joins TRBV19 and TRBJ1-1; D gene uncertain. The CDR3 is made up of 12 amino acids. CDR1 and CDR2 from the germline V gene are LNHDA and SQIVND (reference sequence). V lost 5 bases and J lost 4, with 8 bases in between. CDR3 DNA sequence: TGTGCCAGTAGTCCCAGAGCCACTGAAGCTTTCTTT. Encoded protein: CASSPRATEAFF. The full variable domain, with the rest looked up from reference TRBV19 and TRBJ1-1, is DGGITQSPKYLFRKEGQNVTLSCEQNLNHDAMYWYRQDPGQGLRLIYYSQIVNDFQKGDIAEGYSVSREKKESFPLTVTSAQKNPTAFYLCASSPRATEAFFGQGTRLTVV.

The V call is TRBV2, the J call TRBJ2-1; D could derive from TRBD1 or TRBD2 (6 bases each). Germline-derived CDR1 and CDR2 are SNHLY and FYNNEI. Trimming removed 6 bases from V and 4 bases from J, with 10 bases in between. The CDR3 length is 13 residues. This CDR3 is CASRGGGYNEQFF. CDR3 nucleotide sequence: TGTGCCAGCAGGGGGGGCGGGTACAATGAGCAGTTCTTC.

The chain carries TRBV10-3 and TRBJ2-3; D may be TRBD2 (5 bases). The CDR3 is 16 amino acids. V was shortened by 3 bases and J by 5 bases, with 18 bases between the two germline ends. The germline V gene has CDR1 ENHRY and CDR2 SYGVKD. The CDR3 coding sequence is TGTGCCATCAGTGATTTGGTCGGGGAGAATCTAGATACGCAGTATTTT. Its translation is CAISDLVGENLDTQYF.

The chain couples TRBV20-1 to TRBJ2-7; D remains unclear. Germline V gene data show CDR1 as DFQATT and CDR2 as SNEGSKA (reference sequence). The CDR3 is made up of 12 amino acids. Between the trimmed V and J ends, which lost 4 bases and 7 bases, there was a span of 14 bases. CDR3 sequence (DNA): TGCAGTGCTAATGACCACTTTAGGGAGCAGTACTTC. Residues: CSANDHFREQYF.

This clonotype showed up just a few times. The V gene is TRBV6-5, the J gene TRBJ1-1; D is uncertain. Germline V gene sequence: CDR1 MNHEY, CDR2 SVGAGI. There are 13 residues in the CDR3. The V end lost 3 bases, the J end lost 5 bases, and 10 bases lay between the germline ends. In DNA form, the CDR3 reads TGTGCCAGCAGTTATCAAAGACGTACTGAAGCTTTCTTT. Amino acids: CASSYQRRTEAFF.

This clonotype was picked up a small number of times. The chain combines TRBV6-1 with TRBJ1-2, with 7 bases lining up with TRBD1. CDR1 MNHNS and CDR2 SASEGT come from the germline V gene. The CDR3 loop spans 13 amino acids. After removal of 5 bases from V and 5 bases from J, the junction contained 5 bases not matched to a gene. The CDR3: CASSTGTVYGYTF. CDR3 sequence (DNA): TGTGCCAGCAGTACCGGGACAGTTTATGGCTACACCTTC.

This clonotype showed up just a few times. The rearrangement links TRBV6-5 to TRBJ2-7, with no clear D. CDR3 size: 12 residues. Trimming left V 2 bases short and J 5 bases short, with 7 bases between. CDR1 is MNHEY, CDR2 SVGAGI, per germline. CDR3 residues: CASSYLSDEQYF. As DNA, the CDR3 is TGTGCCAGCAGTTACCTGTCCGACGAGCAGTACTTC.

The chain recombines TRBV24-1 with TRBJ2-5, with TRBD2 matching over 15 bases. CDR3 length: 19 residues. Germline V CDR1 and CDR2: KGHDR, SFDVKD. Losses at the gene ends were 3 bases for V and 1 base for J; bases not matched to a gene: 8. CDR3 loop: CATSDTRTSGRALQETQYF. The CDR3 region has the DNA TGTGCCACCAGTGATACTAGGACTAGCGGGAGGGCTCTCCAAGAGACCCAGTACTTC.

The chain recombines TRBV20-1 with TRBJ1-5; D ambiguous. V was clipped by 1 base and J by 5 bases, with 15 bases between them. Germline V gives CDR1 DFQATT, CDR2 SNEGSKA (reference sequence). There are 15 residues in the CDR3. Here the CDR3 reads CSARGAGFPYQPQHF. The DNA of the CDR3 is TGCAGTGCTAGAGGGGCTGGGTTTCCTTATCAGCCCCAGCATTTT.

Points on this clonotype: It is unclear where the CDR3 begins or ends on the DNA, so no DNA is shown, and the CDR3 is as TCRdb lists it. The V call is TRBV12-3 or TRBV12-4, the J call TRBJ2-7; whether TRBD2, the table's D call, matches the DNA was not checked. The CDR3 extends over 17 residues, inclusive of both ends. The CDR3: CASSSSSDGGRAHEQYF.

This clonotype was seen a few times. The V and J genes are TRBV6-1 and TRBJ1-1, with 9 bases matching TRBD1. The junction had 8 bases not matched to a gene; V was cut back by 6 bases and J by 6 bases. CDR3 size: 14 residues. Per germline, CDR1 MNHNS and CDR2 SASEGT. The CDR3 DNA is TGTGCCAGCAGCCCCCGGGACAGGGTGGCTGAAGCTTTCTTT. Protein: CASSPRDRVAEAFF.

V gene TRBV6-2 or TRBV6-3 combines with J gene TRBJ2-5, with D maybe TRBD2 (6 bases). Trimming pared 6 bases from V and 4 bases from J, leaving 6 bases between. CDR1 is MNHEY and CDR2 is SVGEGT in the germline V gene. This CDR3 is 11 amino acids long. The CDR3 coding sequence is TGTGCCAGCAGCGGGAGAGAGACCCAGTACTTC. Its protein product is CASSGRETQYF.

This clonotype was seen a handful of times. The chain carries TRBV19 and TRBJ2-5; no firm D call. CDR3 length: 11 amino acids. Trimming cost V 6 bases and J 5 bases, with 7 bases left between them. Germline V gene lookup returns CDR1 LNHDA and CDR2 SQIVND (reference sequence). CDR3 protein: CASSTPETQYF. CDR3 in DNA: TGTGCCAGTAGCACCCCGGAGACCCAGTACTTC.